The present TCR beta chain was sequenced within a study of response to subunit inactivated influenza vaccine. Study outcomes and limitations: The authors suggested that every seasonal influenza vaccination recruits few new T cells.

The sample holds many counts of this clonotype. Its antigen is not identified. Trimming pared 1 base from V and 8 bases from J, leaving 14 bases between. Germline CDR1 is SGHTA and CDR2 is FQGNSA. This CDR3 contains 14 residues. TCRdb recomputed calls from the RT-PCR reads with MiXCR, one row per CDR3 protein. The table includes roughly 500,000 distinct CDR3 sequences, 25% detected once. The source material was CD4+ T cells sorted from PBMCs, sampled roughly 5 days after vaccination. The chain recombines TRBV7-2 with TRBJ1-1; the D gene is possibly TRBD1 (5 bases). The origin of this receptor is a man aged 50 to 60 who received an inactivated influenza vaccine. CDR3 DNA: TGTGCCAGCAGCTTAGGGGGGACGAAGGGAGAAGCTTTCTTT. Its translation: CASSLGGTKGEAFF.